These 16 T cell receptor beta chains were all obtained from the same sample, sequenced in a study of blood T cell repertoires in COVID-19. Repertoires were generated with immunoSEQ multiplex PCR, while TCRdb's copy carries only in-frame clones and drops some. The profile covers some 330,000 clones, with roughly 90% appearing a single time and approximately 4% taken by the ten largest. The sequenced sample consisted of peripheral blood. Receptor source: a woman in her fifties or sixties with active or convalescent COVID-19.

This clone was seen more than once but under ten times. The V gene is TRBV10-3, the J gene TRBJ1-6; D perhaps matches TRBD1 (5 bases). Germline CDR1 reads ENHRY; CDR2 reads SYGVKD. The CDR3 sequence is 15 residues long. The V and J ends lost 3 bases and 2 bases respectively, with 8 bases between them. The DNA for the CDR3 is TGTGCCATCAGTGAAGGGGCCCCCTATAATTCACCCCTCCACTTT. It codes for CAISEGAPYNSPLHF.

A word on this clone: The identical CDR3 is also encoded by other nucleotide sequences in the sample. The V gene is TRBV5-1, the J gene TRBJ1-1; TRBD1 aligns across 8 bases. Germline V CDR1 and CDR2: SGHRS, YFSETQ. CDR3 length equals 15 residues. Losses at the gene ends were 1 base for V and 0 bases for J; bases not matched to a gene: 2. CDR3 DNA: TGCGCCAGCAGCTTGACAGGGGGGCTGAACACTGAAGCTTTCTTT. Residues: CASSLTGGLNTEAFF.

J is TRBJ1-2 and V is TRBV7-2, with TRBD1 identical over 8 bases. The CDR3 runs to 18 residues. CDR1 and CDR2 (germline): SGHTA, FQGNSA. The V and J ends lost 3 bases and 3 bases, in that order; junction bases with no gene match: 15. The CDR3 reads CASSFPTSAGGRDYGYTF. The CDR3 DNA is TGTGCCAGCAGCTTCCCCACTTCAGCAGGGGGCCGGGACTATGGCTACACCTTC.

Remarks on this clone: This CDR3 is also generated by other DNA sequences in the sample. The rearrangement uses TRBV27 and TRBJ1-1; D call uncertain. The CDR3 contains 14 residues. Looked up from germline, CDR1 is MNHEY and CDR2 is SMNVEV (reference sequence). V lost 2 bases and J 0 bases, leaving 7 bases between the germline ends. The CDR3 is CASSLAGLNTEAFF. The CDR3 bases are TGTGCCAGCAGTTTAGCGGGTTTGAACACTGAAGCTTTCTTT.

CDR3 in amino acids: CATSAPDRGAFF. CDR3 bases: TGTGCCACCAGCGCCCCGGACAGGGGGGCTTTCTTT. The chain joins TRBV15 to TRBJ1-1, with TRBD1 matching 10 bases. Germline assignment: CDR1 LNHNV and CDR2 YYDKDF (reference sequence). CDR3 length: 12 amino acids. With V trimmed by 5 bases and J by 11 bases, 5 bases remained unmatched.

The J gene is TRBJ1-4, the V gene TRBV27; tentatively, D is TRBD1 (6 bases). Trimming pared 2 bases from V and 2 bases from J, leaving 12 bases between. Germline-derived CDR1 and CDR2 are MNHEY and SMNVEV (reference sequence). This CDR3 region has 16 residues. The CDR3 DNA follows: TGTGCCAGCAGTTTAAGCCCGAGGGGGACTAATGAAAAACTGTTTTTT. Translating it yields CASSLSPRGTNEKLFF.

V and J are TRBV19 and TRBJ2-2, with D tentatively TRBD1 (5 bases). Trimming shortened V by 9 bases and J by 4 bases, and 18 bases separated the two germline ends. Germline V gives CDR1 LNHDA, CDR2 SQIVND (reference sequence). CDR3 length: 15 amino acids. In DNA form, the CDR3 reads TGTGCCAGGCGCTTCAAGGGGCGCGGCACCGGGGAGCTGTTTTTT. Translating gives CARRFKGRGTGELFF.

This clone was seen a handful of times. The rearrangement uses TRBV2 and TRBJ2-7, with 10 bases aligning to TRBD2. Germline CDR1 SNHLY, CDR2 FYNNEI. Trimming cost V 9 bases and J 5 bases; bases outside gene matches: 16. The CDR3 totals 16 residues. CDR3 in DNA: TGTGCCAGTCTACGGCTAGCGGGGGTTTTAACCCACGAGCAGTACTTC. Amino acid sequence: CASLRLAGVLTHEQYF.

The CDR3 spells CASSTQTSGRGNEQFF. For the CDR3, the DNA is TGTGCCAGCAGCACCCAGACTAGCGGGAGAGGGAATGAGCAGTTCTTC. The chain links TRBV11-2 to TRBJ2-1; 12 bases match TRBD2. Germline V gene sequence: CDR1 SGHAT, CDR2 FQNNGV. The V gene end was trimmed by 5 bases and the J gene end by 7 bases; junction bases not matched to a gene: 9. CDR3 length equals 16 residues.

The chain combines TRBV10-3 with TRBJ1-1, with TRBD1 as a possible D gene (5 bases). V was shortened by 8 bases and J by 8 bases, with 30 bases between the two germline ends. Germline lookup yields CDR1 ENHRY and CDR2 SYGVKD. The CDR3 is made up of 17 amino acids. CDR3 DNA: TGTGCCATCCGAAACGGCGCGGGATTGGGGGATCGGGAGGAAGCTTTCTTT. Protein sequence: CAIRNGAGLGDREEAFF.

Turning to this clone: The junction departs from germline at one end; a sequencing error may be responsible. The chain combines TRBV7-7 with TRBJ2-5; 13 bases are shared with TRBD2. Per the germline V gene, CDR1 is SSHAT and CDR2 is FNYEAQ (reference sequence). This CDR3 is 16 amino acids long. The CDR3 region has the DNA TGTGCTAGCAGCCCTCGACTAGCGGGGGGACAAGAGACCCAGTACTTC. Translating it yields CASSPRLAGGQETQYF.

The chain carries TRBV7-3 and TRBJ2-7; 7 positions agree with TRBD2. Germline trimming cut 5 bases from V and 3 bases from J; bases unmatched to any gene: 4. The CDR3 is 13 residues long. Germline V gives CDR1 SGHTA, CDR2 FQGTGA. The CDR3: CASSIGGFYEQYF. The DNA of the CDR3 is TGTGCCAGCAGCATCGGGGGGTTCTACGAGCAGTACTTC.

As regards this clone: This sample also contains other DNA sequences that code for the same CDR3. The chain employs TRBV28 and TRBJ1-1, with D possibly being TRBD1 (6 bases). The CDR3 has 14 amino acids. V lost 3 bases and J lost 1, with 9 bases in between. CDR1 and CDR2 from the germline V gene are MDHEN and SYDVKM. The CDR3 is CASSFSTGNTEAFF. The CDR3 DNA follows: TGTGCCAGCAGTTTTTCGACAGGGAACACTGAAGCTTTCTTT.

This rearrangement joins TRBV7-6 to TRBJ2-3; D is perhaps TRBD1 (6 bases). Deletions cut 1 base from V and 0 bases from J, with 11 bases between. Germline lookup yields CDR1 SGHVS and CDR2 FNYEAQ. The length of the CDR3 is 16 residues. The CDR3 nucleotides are TGTGCCAGCAGCTTAGTGGTGAGGGGGAGCACAGATACGCAGTATTTT. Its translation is CASSLVVRGSTDTQYF.

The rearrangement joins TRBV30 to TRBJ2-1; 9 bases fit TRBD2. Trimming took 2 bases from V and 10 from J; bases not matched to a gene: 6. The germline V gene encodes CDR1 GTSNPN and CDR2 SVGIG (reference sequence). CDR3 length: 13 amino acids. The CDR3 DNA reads TGTGCCTGGAGTCAACTAGCGGGTATGGAGCAGTTCTTC. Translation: CAWSQLAGMEQFF.

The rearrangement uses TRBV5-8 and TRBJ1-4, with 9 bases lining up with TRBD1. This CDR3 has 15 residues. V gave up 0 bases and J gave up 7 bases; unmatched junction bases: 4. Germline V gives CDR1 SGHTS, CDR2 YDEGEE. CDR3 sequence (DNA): TGTGCCAGCAGCTTGGGGGACAGGGATGGTGAAAAACTGTTTTTT. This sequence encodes CASSLGDRDGEKLFF.